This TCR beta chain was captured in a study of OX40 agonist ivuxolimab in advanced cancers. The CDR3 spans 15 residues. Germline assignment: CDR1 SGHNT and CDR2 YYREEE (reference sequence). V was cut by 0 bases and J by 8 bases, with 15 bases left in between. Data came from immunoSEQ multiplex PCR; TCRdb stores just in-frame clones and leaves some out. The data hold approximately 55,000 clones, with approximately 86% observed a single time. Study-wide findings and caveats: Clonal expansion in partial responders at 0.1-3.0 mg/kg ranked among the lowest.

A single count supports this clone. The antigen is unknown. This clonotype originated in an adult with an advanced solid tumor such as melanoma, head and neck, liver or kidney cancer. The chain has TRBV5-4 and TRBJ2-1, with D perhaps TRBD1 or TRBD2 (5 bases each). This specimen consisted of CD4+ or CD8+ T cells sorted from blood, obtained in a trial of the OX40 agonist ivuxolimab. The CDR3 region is CASSLAGPTRDEQFF. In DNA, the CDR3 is TGTGCCAGCAGCTTGGCGGGGCCAACAAGGGATGAGCAGTTCTTC.